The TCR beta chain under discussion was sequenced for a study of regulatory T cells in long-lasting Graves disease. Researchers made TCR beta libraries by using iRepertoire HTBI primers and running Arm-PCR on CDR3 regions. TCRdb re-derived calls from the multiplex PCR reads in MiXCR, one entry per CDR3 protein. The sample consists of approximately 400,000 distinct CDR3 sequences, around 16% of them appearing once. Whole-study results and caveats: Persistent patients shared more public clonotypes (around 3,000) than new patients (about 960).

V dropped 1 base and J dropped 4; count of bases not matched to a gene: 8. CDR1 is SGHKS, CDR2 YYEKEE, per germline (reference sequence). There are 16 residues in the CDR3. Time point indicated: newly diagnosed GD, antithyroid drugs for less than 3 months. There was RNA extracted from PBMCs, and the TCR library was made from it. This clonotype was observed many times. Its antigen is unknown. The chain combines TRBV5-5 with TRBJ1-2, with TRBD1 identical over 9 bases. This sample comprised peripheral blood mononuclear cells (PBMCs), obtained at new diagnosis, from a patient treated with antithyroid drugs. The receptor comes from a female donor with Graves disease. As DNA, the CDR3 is TGTGCCAGCAGCTTGTATATCCGGGGACAGGGCTATGGCTACACCTTC. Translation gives CASSLYIRGQGYGYTF. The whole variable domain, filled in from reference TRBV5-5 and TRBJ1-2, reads DAGVTQSPTHLIKTRGQQVTLRCSPISGHKSVSWYQQVLGQGPQFIFQYYEKEERGRGNFPDRFSARQFPNYSSELNVNALLLGDSALYLCASSLYIRGQGYGYTFGSGTRLTVV.